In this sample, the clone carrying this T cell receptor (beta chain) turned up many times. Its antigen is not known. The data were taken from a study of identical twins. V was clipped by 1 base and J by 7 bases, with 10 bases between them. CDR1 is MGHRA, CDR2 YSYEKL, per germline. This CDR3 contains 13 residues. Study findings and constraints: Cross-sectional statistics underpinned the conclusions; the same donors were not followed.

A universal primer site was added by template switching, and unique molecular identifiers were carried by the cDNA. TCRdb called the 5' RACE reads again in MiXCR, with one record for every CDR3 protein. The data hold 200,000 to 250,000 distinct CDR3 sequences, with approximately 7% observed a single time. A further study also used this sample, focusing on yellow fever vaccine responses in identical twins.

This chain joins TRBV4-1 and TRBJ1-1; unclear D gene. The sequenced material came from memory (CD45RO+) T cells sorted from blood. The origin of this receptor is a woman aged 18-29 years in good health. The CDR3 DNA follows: TGCGCCAGCAGCCAAGTGGTGCAGATTGAAGCTTTCTTT. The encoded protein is CASSQVVQIEAFF.